Given below is one TCR beta chain in context. What it binds is not known. Study results and caveats: In terms of TCR gene usage, tumor memory CD4+ T cells clustered together with blood and lymph node memory CD4+ cells, as well as with lymph node naive CD4+ cells. Tumor Tregs overlapped most with tumor, then blood, naive CD4+ cells.

The CDR3 totals 14 residues. The V and J ends lost 4 bases and 7 bases, in that order; junction bases with no gene match: 3. The germline gives CDR1 SGHVS, CDR2 FQNEAQ. Constant-region reverse primers amplified full-length variable regions, followed by semi-nested Nested Universal Primer A PCR. TCRdb analysed the 5' RACE reads with MiXCR anew, one entry per CDR3 protein. This sample has over 50,000 distinct CDR3 sequences; approximately 25% occur once, and the top ten carry roughly 3.1%. Naive CD4+ cells had CD25+ Tregs removed. Sequenced material: tumor-infiltrating naive CD4+ T cells sorted from the breast tumor. Subset meaning: naive CD4+ T cells, CD4+CD45RA+CD25-. V usage is TRBV7-8 and J usage is TRBJ2-1; 11 bases fit TRBD1. The receptor was isolated from a female donor with breast cancer. CDR3 residues: CASSSRDRGNEQFF. For the CDR3, the DNA is TGTGCCAGCAGCTCCCGGGACAGGGGGAATGAGCAGTTCTTC. The entire variable domain, with the rest obtained from reference TRBV7-8 and TRBJ2-1, is as follows: GAGVSQSPRYKVAKRGQDVALRCDPISGHVSLFWYQQALGQGPEFLTYFQNEAQLDKSGLPSDRFFAERPEGSVSTLKIQRTQQEDSAVYLCASSSRDRGNEQFFGPGTRLTVL.